This TCR beta chain was found in a study of human T cells and chemical hapten exposure. The overall study: TCR yields per sample varied mostly from small pooled library volume differences. Findings and limits, study-wide: TCRs exceeding a frequency of 1 in 1000 stayed unchanged under DPC sensitization.

This clonotype was found many times. Its antigen is unidentified. CDR1 is LGHNA and CDR2 is YNFKEQ in the germline V gene. This CDR3 has 17 residues. Trimming took 2 bases from V and 4 from J; bases not matched to a gene: 8. Stated time point: patch test 1, 2 weeks after DPC sensitization. Treatment defined: therapeutic diphenylcyclopropenone sensitization with weekly scalp DPC. Blood sampling occurred before each patch-test application. Individual cDNA molecules received unique molecular identifiers in the library. Each CDR3 protein gets one entry after TCRdb re-called the RACE reads with MiXCR. The data hold some 50,000 distinct CDR3 sequences, with 9.3% observed a single time.

The chain couples TRBV4-2 to TRBJ2-3, with 11 bases matching TRBD2. This receptor was obtained from a woman in her thirties or forties with alopecia areata. Some clones in this sample may be carry-over from other donors' samples. The sequences come from whole blood, collected in connection with sensitization to the hapten diphenylcyclopropenone (DPC). The DNA of the CDR3 is TGTGCCAGCAGCCAATTAGGACTAGCGGGTTTGTCAGATACGCAGTATTTT. This translates into CASSQLGLAGLSDTQYF.